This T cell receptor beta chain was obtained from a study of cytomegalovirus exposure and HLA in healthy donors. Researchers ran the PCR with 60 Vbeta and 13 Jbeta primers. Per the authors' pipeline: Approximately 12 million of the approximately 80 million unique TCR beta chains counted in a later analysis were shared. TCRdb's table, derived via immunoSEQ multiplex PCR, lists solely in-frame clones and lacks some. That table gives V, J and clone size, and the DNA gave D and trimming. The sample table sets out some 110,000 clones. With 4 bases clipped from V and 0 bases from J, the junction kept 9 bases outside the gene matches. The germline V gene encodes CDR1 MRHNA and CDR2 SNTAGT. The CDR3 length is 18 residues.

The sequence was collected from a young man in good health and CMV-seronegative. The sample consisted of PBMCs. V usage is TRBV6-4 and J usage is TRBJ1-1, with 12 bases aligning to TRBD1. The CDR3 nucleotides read TGTGCCAGCAGTGTCACCGGGACAGGGGGCATCATGAACACTGAAGCTTTCTTT. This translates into CASSVTGTGGIMNTEAFF.